These 31 T cell receptor beta chains were all obtained from the same sample, sequenced in a study of cytomegalovirus exposure and HLA in healthy donors. The PCR was carried out with 60 Vbeta primers and 13 Jbeta primers. Measured with immunoSEQ multiplex PCR; TCRdb has only the in-frame clones, and not every one. Of 100,000 to 150,000 clones listed, roughly 82% are singletons. Material for sequencing was PBMCs. The source of these receptors is a man between 50 and 59 years old in good health and CMV-seronegative.

Only one count was recorded for this clone. The chain carries TRBV2 and TRBJ1-1; 7 bases are shared with TRBD1. The germline V gene has CDR1 SNHLY and CDR2 FYNNEI. The CDR3 covers 13 residues. V lost 6 bases, J lost 0 bases, and 1 base stayed unmatched. CDR3 protein: CASRGQMNTEAFF. CDR3 sequence (DNA): TGTGCCAGCAGGGGACAGATGAACACTGAAGCTTTCTTT.

The rearrangement uses TRBV6-5 and TRBJ1-2; TRBD1 aligns across 9 bases. This CDR3 contains 15 residues. V lost 2 bases and J lost 1; bases outside the gene matches: 2. Germline lookup yields CDR1 MNHEY and CDR2 SVGAGI. For the CDR3, the DNA is TGTGCCAGCAGTTACCAGACAGGGGGTAACTATGGCTACACCTTC. Translating it yields CASSYQTGGNYGYTF.

V and J are TRBV11-3 and TRBJ1-1, with D perhaps TRBD1 (5 bases). Germline V CDR1 and CDR2: SGHNT, YENEEA. The CDR3 is 14 amino acids. The V gene lost 1 base and the J gene lost 0 bases, with 6 bases spanning the gap. The CDR3, as DNA: TGTGCCAGCAGCTTAGCAGGGATGAACACTGAAGCTTTCTTT. Protein product: CASSLAGMNTEAFF.

The J gene is TRBJ1-1, the V gene TRBV5-1; D is possibly TRBD1 (6 bases). Germline-derived CDR1 and CDR2 are SGHRS and YFSETQ. The V end lost 2 bases, the J end lost 0 bases, and 11 bases lay between the germline ends. The CDR3 extends over 15 amino acids. CDR3 sequence reads: CASSLAGDLNTEAFF. CDR3 nucleotides: TGCGCCAGCAGCTTAGCAGGGGACCTGAACACTGAAGCTTTCTTT.

This clone has just one count. This chain uses TRBV15 with TRBJ1-2, with 8 bases lining up with TRBD1. There are 15 residues in the CDR3. With V trimmed by 1 base and J by 5 bases, 6 bases remained unmatched. Germline CDR1 and CDR2: LNHNV and YYDKDF (reference sequence). The CDR3 here is CATSRARTGLYGYTF. As DNA, the CDR3 is TGTGCCACCAGCAGAGCTAGGACAGGGCTTTATGGCTACACCTTC.

The CDR3 protein is CAWSGISYEQYF. The CDR3, as DNA: TGTGCCTGGAGTGGTATCTCCTACGAGCAGTACTTC. This chain connects TRBV30 to TRBJ2-7; D remains unclear. CDR3 length: 12 residues. The V and J ends lost 1 base and 0 bases respectively, with 4 bases between them. Germline-derived CDR1 and CDR2 are GTSNPN and SVGIG (reference sequence). The whole variable domain, filled in from reference TRBV30 and TRBJ2-7, reads SQTIHQWPATLVQPVGSPLSLECTVEGTSNPNLYWYRQAAGRGLQLLFYSVGIGQISSEVPQNLSASRPQDRQFILSSKKLLLSDSGFYLCAWSGISYEQYFGPGTRLTVT.

The gene calls are TRBV5-1 and TRBJ1-6; TRBD1 is a possible D gene (5 bases). CDR3 length: 12 amino acids. Germline CDR1 SGHRS, CDR2 YFSETQ. The V end lost 0 bases, the J end lost 13 bases, and 8 bases lay between the germline ends. CDR3 sequence (DNA): TGCGCCAGCAGCTTGGCCGGGACTCCCCTCCACTTT. Residues: CASSLAGTPLHF. Looking up the rest from reference TRBV5-1 and TRBJ1-6 gives the full variable domain: KAGVTQTPRYLIKTRGQQVTLSCSPISGHRSVSWYQQTPGQGLQFLFEYFSETQRNKGNFPGRFSGRQFSNSRSEMNVSTLELGDSALYLCASSLAGTPLHFGNGTRLTVT.

The J gene is TRBJ2-2, the V gene TRBV5-1, with TRBD1 matching over 7 bases. Germline CDR1 reads SGHRS; CDR2 reads YFSETQ. Unmatched junction bases numbered 3, after V lost 2 bases and J lost 5 bases. The CDR3 is made up of 14 amino acids. In DNA form, the CDR3 reads TGCGCCAGCAGCTTAGACAGGGAAACCGGGGAGCTGTTTTTT. Translated, it gives CASSLDRETGELFF. The whole variable domain, filled in from reference TRBV5-1 and TRBJ2-2, reads KAGVTQTPRYLIKTRGQQVTLSCSPISGHRSVSWYQQTPGQGLQFLFEYFSETQRNKGNFPGRFSGRQFSNSRSEMNVSTLELGDSALYLCASSLDRETGELFFGEGSRLTVL.

This chain links TRBV19 with TRBJ2-3; 10 bases match TRBD1. The CDR3 runs 16 residues. Germline CDR1 reads LNHDA; CDR2 reads SQIVND (reference sequence). V was pared by 4 bases and J by 5 bases, with 9 bases of the junction left unmatched. The CDR3 spells CASSNDRDRGRDTQYF. CDR3 nucleotides: TGTGCCAGTAGTAACGACCGGGACAGGGGAAGAGATACGCAGTATTTT.

The V call is TRBV30, the J call TRBJ1-1; no reliable D call. The CDR3 extends over 13 amino acids. Germline V CDR1 and CDR2: GTSNPN, SVGIG (reference sequence). Between the trimmed V and J ends, which lost 0 bases and 4 bases, there was a span of 9 bases. The chain's CDR3 is CAWSVRAPTEAFF. The CDR3 coding sequence is TGTGCCTGGAGTGTACGCGCCCCCACTGAAGCTTTCTTT.

The rearrangement uses TRBV25-1 and TRBJ1-1; weak D call: TRBD1 (6 bases). The V end lost 5 bases, the J end lost 5 bases, and 12 bases lay between the germline ends. CDR1 and CDR2 from the germline V gene are MGHDK and SYGVNS. CDR3 length equals 13 residues. CDR3 sequence reads: CASSQTGQTEAFF. The CDR3 DNA is TGTGCCAGCAGTCAAACAGGGCAGACTGAAGCTTTCTTT. The full variable domain, rest sourced from reference TRBV25-1 and TRBJ1-1, is EADIYQTPRYLVIGTGKKITLECSQTMGHDKMYWYQQDPGMELHLIHYSYGVNSTEKGDLSSESTVSRIRTEHFPLTLESARPSHTSQYLCASSQTGQTEAFFGQGTRLTVV.

The chain employs TRBV13 and TRBJ1-1; D is unclear. The CDR3 contains 13 residues. With 2 bases removed from V and 0 bases from J, the gap between germline ends came to 4 bases. The germline gives CDR1 PRHDT, CDR2 FYEKMQ (reference sequence). Here the CDR3 DNA reads TGTGCCAGCAGCTTATATCTGAACACTGAAGCTTTCTTT. Translated: CASSLYLNTEAFF.

The CDR3 spells CASSENRVGAFF. The CDR3 DNA is TGTGCCAGCAGTGAAAACAGGGTGGGAGCTTTCTTT. The gene calls are TRBV6-1 and TRBJ1-1; maybe TRBD1 (6 bases). Trimming removed 2 bases at V and 10 bases at J, with 11 bases between. Germline-derived CDR1 and CDR2 are MNHNS and SASEGT. The CDR3 runs 12 residues.

V and J are TRBV15 and TRBJ1-5, with a weak D call TRBD1 (5 bases). The germline V gene encodes CDR1 LNHNV and CDR2 YYDKDF (reference sequence). V gave up 6 bases and J gave up 3 bases, with 9 bases separating them. The CDR3 has 13 residues. CDR3 bases: TGTGCCACCAGGGCGACAGTCAATCAGCCCCAGCATTTT. The encoded protein is CATRATVNQPQHF.

This clone was detected only once. J is TRBJ2-7 and V is TRBV10-3; 7 nucleotides agree with TRBD1. The CDR3 sequence is 14 residues long. CDR1 and CDR2 (germline): ENHRY, SYGVKD. V dropped 8 bases and J dropped 3; count of bases not matched to a gene: 10. The CDR3, as DNA: TGTGCCATCGCCCCGACAGGGCCTGTCTACGAGCAGTACTTC. Translating it yields CAIAPTGPVYEQYF.

V is TRBV19 and J is TRBJ1-6; 7 nucleotides agree with TRBD1. Per germline, CDR1 LNHDA and CDR2 SQIVND (reference sequence). The CDR3 spans 18 residues. Germline trimming cut 7 bases from V and 0 bases from J; bases unmatched to any gene: 12. The CDR3 region has the DNA TGTGCCAGTACCCTACCCACAGGGGACAGCTCCTATAATTCACCCCTCCACTTT. This encodes CASTLPTGDSSYNSPLHF.

The V and J genes are TRBV6-5 and TRBJ2-7, with TRBD1 as a possible D gene (5 bases). The V and J ends lost 4 bases and 4 bases respectively, with 11 bases between them. Looked up from germline, CDR1 is MNHEY and CDR2 is SVGAGI. The CDR3 is 13 residues long. CDR3: CASSWQGEYEQYF. The CDR3 DNA follows: TGTGCCAGCAGTTGGCAGGGTGAATACGAGCAGTACTTC.

V is TRBV19 and J is TRBJ2-2; 7 nucleotides match TRBD1. CDR1 and CDR2 (germline): LNHDA, SQIVND (reference sequence). The CDR3 loop spans 13 amino acids. The V segment lost 10 bases and the J segment 4 bases; nucleotides outside the gene matches: 6. CDR3: CATRQGPTGELFF. CDR3 sequence (DNA): TGTGCCACGAGACAGGGTCCCACCGGGGAGCTGTTTTTT.

This clone was recorded once. This chain connects TRBV4-3 to TRBJ2-1; unclear D gene. This CDR3 contains 16 residues. CDR1 is LGHNA and CDR2 is YSLEER in the germline V gene. V gave up 0 bases and J gave up 8 bases, with 17 bases separating them. This CDR3 reads CASSQDLSVAADEQFF. CDR3 coding DNA: TGCGCCAGCAGCCAAGATCTATCGGTGGCGGCCGATGAGCAGTTCTTC.

The V and J genes are TRBV18 and TRBJ2-5; possibly TRBD1 for D (6 bases). The CDR3 contains 12 residues. Germline V CDR1 and CDR2: KGHSH, LQKENI. Trimming cost V 6 bases and J 7 bases, with 12 bases left between them. The CDR3 DNA is TGTGCCAGCTCGAACAGGGTGGGGACCCAGTACTTC. Translation: CASSNRVGTQYF.

The chain links TRBV13 to TRBJ1-1; 8 positions agree with TRBD1. J gave up 2 bases and V 3 bases, and 5 bases lay outside the gene matches. The CDR3 runs 15 residues. Per germline, CDR1 PRHDT and CDR2 FYEKMQ (reference sequence). In DNA form, the CDR3 reads TGTGCCAGCAGCTTGGGAGCAGGGGGCAACACTGAAGCTTTCTTT. This encodes CASSLGAGGNTEAFF.

This rearrangement joins TRBV7-3 to TRBJ1-3; 8 bases line up with TRBD1. The CDR3 length is 15 residues. The V gene's germline CDR1 is SGHTA and CDR2 FQGTGA. V lost 5 bases, J lost 1 base, and 4 bases stayed unmatched. CDR3 loop: CASSPTGGSGNTIYF. The CDR3, as DNA: TGTGCCAGCAGCCCAACAGGGGGGTCTGGAAACACCATATATTTT.

This clone is deemed medium-sized. This rearrangement joins TRBV6-4 to TRBJ1-2; 12 nucleotides line up with TRBD1. The CDR3 contains 14 residues. Germline CDR1 MRHNA, CDR2 SNTAGT. Trimming removed 2 bases from V and 6 bases from J; junction bases left unmatched: 1. The CDR3 region is CASSDGTGGDGYTF. DNA of the CDR3: TGTGCCAGCAGTGACGGGACAGGGGGCGATGGCTACACCTTC.

This clone was seen a handful of times. The sample contains more than one DNA sequence encoding this CDR3. This rearrangement joins TRBV2 to TRBJ2-1, with TRBD2 matching over 10 bases. Germline values: CDR1 SNHLY, CDR2 FYNNEI. CDR3 length: 14 amino acids. The J segment lost 5 bases and the V segment lost 6 bases, leaving 4 bases of the junction unmatched. The CDR3 here is CASSGLAGDNEQFF. CDR3 in DNA: TGTGCCAGCAGCGGCCTAGCGGGGGACAATGAGCAGTTCTTC.

This clone was counted a few times. Other nucleotide sequences from this sample produce the same CDR3. The chain employs TRBV7-9 and TRBJ2-1; 9 bases are shared with TRBD2. The V and J ends lost 0 bases and 2 bases, in that order; junction bases with no gene match: 2. Germline V CDR1 and CDR2: SEHNR, FQNEAQ (reference sequence). The length of the CDR3 is 16 residues. CDR3 in amino acids: CASSLALAGTYNEQFF. Written as DNA, the CDR3 is TGTGCCAGCAGCTTAGCGCTAGCGGGGACCTACAATGAGCAGTTCTTC.

The chain combines TRBV7-9 with TRBJ2-4, with 8 bases aligning to TRBD1. The CDR3 covers 16 residues. Germline values: CDR1 SEHNR, CDR2 FQNEAQ (reference sequence). With 1 base clipped from V and 5 bases from J, the junction kept 7 bases outside the gene matches. The CDR3 sequence: CASSLGLDRGENIQYF. The CDR3 DNA reads as TGTGCCAGCAGCTTAGGGCTTGACAGGGGCGAAAACATTCAGTACTTC.

This clone was counted a single time. The rearrangement links TRBV13 to TRBJ1-4; 9 bases are shared with TRBD1. V dropped 3 bases and J dropped 8; count of bases not matched to a gene: 4. The germline V gene has CDR1 PRHDT and CDR2 FYEKMQ (reference sequence). This CDR3 contains 14 residues. The CDR3 DNA follows: TGTGCCAGCAGCTTCACAGGGGGCAAGGAAAAACTGTTTTTT. It codes for CASSFTGGKEKLFF.

J is TRBJ2-1 and V is TRBV5-1; 15 bases fit TRBD2. The trim removed 4 bases at V and 10 bases at J, leaving 6 bases unmatched. This CDR3 is built from 15 residues. The V gene's germline CDR1 is SGHRS and CDR2 YFSETQ. The CDR3 loop reads CASSTGLAGGGEQFF. The CDR3 DNA sequence: TGCGCCAGCAGCACGGGACTAGCGGGGGGAGGCGAGCAGTTCTTC.

V usage is TRBV2 and J usage is TRBJ1-1, with a weak D call TRBD1 (5 bases). The germline CDR1 and CDR2 sequences are SNHLY and FYNNEI. V lost 11 bases and J 2 bases, leaving 12 bases between the germline ends. CDR3 length: 12 residues. In nucleotides, the CDR3 is TGTGCCGGCCGGGGGGGTAACACTGAAGCTTTCTTT. Translation: CAGRGGNTEAFF.

This clone was seen just once. CDR3 amino acids: CACTGTGGFHEQFF. CDR3 DNA: TGTGCCTGTACCGGGACAGGGGGCTTCCATGAGCAGTTCTTC. The rearrangement joins TRBV30 to TRBJ2-1; TRBD1 matches 12 bases. This CDR3 region has 14 residues. Losses at the gene ends were 6 bases for V and 8 bases for J; bases not matched to a gene: 8. CDR1 and CDR2 from the germline V gene are GTSNPN and SVGIG (reference sequence).

The chain has TRBV4-3 and TRBJ1-2; D uncertain. V lost 2 bases to trimming and J lost 2 bases, with 12 bases between them. This CDR3 has 15 amino acids. CDR1 is LGHNA and CDR2 is YSLEER in the germline V gene. CDR3 sequence (DNA): TGCGCCAGCAGCCAAATTGGTGTGGAGAACTATGGCTACACCTTC. Translating it yields CASSQIGVENYGYTF.